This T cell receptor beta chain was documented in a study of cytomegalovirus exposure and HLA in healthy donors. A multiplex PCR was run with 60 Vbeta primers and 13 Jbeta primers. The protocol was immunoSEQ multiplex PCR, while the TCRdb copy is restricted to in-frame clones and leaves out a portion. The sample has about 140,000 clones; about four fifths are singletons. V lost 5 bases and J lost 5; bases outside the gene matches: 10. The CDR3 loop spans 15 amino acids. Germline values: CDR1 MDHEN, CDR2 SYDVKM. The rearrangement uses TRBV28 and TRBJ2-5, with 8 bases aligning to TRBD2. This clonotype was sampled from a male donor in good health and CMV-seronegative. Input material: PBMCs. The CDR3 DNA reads TGTGCCAGCAGTCCTACGGGAGGGGTATGGGAGACCCAGTACTTC. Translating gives CASSPTGGVWETQYF.